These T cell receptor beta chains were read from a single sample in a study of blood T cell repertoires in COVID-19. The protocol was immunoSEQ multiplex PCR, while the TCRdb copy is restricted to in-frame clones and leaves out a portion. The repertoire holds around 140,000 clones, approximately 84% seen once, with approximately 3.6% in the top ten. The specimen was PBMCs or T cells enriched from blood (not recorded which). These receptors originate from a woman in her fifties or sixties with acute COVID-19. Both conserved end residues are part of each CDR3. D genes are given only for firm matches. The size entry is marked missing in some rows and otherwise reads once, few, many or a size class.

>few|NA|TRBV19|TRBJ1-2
TGTGCCAGTAGAGAGGGGGTCCCGTATGGCTACACCTTC
CASREGVPYGYTF
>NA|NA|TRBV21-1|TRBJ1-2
TGTGCCAGCAGCGCCGGGACAGGGGAGCGGATACATGGCTACACCTTC
CASSAGTGERIHGYTF
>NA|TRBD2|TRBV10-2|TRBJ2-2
TGCGCCAGCAGTGCCGGAGCGGGAGTGGACACCGGGGAGCTGTTTTTT
CASSAGAGVDTGELFF
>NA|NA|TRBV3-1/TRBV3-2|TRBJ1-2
TGTGCCAGCAGCCAAGATGGGCCCCACACAGGAAACTATGGCTACACCTTC
CASSQDGPHTGNYGYTF
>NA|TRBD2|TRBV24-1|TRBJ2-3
TGTGCCACCAGTGATTATGGACTAGCGAATACGGTTTTGAGCACAGATACGCAGTATTTT
CATSDYGLANTVLSTDTQYF
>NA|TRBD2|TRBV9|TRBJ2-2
TGTGCCAGCAGCGTAGACGGGAGGGCCTTCGGGGAGCTGTTTTTT
CASSVDGRAFGELFF
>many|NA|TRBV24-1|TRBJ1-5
TGTGCCACCAGTGATTACGGGGATCAGCCCCAGCATTTT
CATSDYGDQPQHF
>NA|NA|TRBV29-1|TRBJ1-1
TGCAGCGTTGACTTAGGGGCGTTCACTGAAGCTTTCTTT
CSVDLGAFTEAFF
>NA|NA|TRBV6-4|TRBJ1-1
TGTGCCAGCAGGAGCCAGGGGCAGGGGAACACTGAAGCTTTCTTT
CASRSQGQGNTEAFF
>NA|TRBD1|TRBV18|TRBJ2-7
TGTGCCAGCTCACCTCAGGACAGGGGCTACGAGCAGTACTTC
CASSPQDRGYEQYF
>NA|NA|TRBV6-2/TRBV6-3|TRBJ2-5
TGTGCCAGCAGTCCCACACAGGCCCAAGAGACCCAGTACTTC
CASSPTQAQETQYF
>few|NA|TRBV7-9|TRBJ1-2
TGTGCCAGCAGCTTAGGGACATTCACACATGGCTACACCTTC
CASSLGTFTHGYTF
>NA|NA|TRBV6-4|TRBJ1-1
TGTGCCAGCAGTGTCAACTTGAACACTGAAGCTTTCTTT
CASSVNLNTEAFF
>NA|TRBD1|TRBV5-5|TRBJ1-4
TGTGCCAGCAGCCTGACCGGGACAGGGGGTGAAAAACTGTTTTTT
CASSLTGTGGEKLFF
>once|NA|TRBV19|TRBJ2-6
TGTGCCAGTTCGACCAGGGTCTCTGGGGCCAACGTCCTGACTTTC
CASSTRVSGANVLTF
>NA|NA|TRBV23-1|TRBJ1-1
TGCGCCAGCAGTCAATGCGGGGGCCACGGGGACACTGAAGCTTTCTTT
CASSQCGGHGDTEAFF
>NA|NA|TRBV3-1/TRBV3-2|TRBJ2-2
TGTGCCAGCAGCGTTGCTGGGCGGGCCGGGGAGCTGTTTTTT
CASSVAGRAGELFF
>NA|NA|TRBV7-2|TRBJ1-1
TGTGCCAGCAGAAGGACACTGAACACTGAAGCTTTCTTT
CASRRTLNTEAFF
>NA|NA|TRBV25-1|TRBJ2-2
TGTGCCAGCAGCCAGTACACCGGGGAGCTGTTTTTT
CASSQYTGELFF
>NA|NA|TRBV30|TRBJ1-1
TGTGCCGCCGAGAACCGGGGGATCACTGAAGCTTTCTTT
CAAENRGITEAFF
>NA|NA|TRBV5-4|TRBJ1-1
TGTGCCAGCAGCTTGGCCGGACGGGGGTACACTGAAGCTTTCTTT
CASSLAGRGYTEAFF
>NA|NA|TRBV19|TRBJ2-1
TGTGCCAGTAGGACGGAGTTTTCGGGTGAGCAGTTCTTC
CASRTEFSGEQFF
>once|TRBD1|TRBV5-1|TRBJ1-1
TGCGCCAGCAGCTCAACAGGGGAGGAGAACACTGAAGCTTTCTTT
CASSSTGEENTEAFF
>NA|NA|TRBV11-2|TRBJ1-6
TGTGCCAGCAGTTTTGGCGCGGGGGATCGGTCACCCCTCCACTTT
CASSFGAGDRSPLHF
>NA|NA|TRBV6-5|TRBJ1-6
TGTGCCAGCAGTCAGAGTAGGCAGGGTGGTTCACCCCTCCACTTT
CASSQSRQGGSPLHF
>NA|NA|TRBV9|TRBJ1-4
TGTGCCAGCAGCGTCGGGATTGGGAATGAAAAACTGTTTTTT
CASSVGIGNEKLFF
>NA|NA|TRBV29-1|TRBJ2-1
TGCAGCGTTGGCCCGGGTTACAATGAGCAGTTCTTC
CSVGPGYNEQFF
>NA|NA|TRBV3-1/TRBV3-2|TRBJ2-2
TGTGCCAGCAGCCAAGATGGGGCAGGACCCGGGGAGCTGTTTTTT
CASSQDGAGPGELFF
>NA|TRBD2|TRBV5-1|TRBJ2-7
TGCGCCAGCAGCACGGGACTAGCGGGAGACCACGAGCAGTACTTC
CASSTGLAGDHEQYF
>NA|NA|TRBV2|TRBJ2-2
TGTGCCAGCAAAACTCATAGCGGAGAGGACACCGGGGAGCTGTTTTTT
CASKTHSGEDTGELFF
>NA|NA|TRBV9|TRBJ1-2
TGTGCCAGCAGCGAAGATGACATGTTGAGATATGGCTACACCTTC
CASSEDDMLRYGYTF
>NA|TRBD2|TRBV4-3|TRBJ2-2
TGCGCCAGCAGCCCCCGACTAGCGGGTACGAGCACCGGGGAGCTGTTTTTT
CASSPRLAGTSTGELFF
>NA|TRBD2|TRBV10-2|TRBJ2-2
TGCGCCAGCACCGGGACTAGTGTCACCGGGGAGCTGTTTTTT
CASTGTSVTGELFF
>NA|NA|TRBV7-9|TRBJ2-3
TGTGCCAGCAGCTTGACGGGTCGCCTAAGCACAGATACGCAGTATTTT
CASSLTGRLSTDTQYF
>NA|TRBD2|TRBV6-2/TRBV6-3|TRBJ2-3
TGTGCCAGCAGCGGCACTAGCGGGAGGGCCCGGCGGCAGTATTTT
CASSGTSGRARRQYF
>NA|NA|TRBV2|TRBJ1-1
TGTGCCAGCAGTGAAGCGGGACTGGGTTCTGAGGAAGCTTTCTTT
CASSEAGLGSEEAFF
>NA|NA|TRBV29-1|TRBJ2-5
TGCAGCGTTGATTACAGCCGCCAAGAGACCCAGTACTTC
CSVDYSRQETQYF
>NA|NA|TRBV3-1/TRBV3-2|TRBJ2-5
TGTGCCAGCAGCCAAGCCGACAGGAAGGGCCAGTACTTC
CASSQADRKGQYF
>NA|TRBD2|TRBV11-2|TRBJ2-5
TGTGCCAGCAGCTTAGAAGCTAGCGGGAGGGTAGAGACCCAGTACTTC
CASSLEASGRVETQYF
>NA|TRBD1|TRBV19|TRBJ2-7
TGTGCCAGTAGTATCACAGACAGGGGGAGATACGAGCAGTACTTC
CASSITDRGRYEQYF
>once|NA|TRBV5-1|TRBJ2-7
TGCGCCAGCAGCTTGGGTACCTACTACGAGCAGTACTTC
CASSLGTYYEQYF
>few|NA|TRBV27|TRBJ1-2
TGTGCCAGCAGCCCAACAGGGTTGATTGGCTACACCTTC
CASSPTGLIGYTF
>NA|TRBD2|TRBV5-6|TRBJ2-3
TGTGCCAGCAGCTTGCCTAACGCGGGAGGGCCCAGCACAGATACGCAGTATTTT
CASSLPNAGGPSTDTQYF
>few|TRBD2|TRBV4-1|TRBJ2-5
TGCGCCAGCAGACCCACGGGGGGTCGGACCCAGTACTTC
CASRPTGGRTQYF
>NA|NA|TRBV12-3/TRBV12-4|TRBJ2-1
TGTGCCAGCACCCTAGTTGGTGAGCAGTTCTTC
CASTLVGEQFF
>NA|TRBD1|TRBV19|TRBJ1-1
TGTGCCAGTAGCGGGACAGGGGGCTTGACTGAAGCTTTCTTT
CASSGTGGLTEAFF
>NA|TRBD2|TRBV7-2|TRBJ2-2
TGTGCCAGCAGCTTAAATCCGGGAGGCCCCTCCCGGGAGCTGTTTTTT
CASSLNPGGPSRELFF
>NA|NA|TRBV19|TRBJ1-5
TGTGCCAGTAGTATAGGCCAGACAACGAATCAGCCCCAGCATTTT
CASSIGQTTNQPQHF
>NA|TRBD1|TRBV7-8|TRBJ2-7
TGTGCCAGCAGCCTGCTCGGACAGGGGGCCGGCGAGCAGTACTTC
CASSLLGQGAGEQYF